Listed here are 23 T cell receptor beta chains from one sample, sequenced in a study of CD8+CD57+ T cells in acquired aplastic anemia. Genomic DNA provided the template from which TCR beta VDJ and CDR3 profiles were obtained. TCRdb fed the reads into MiXCR, producing one record per CDR3 protein. The table shows under 200,000 distinct CDR3 sequences, with about 60% occurring only once. Material: sorted CD4+, CD8+, or CD8+CD57+ T cells (not recorded which) from PBMCs. Receptors originate from a human donor in good health.

In this sample, this clonotype turned up a few times. V is TRBV9 and J is TRBJ2-3, with 9 bases that match TRBD2. J was trimmed by 4 bases and V by 3 bases; bases with no gene match: 12. Germline lookup yields CDR1 SGDLS and CDR2 YYNGEE. The length of the CDR3 is 17 residues. The CDR3 DNA is TGTGCCAGCAGCGGAAGACTAGCGGTCCAGCCCGCAGATACGCAGTATTTT. Protein product: CASSGRLAVQPADTQYF.

The rearrangement uses TRBV7-3 and TRBJ2-7; 12 nucleotides agree with TRBD2. This CDR3 is 15 amino acids long. Germline V gene sequence: CDR1 SGHTA, CDR2 FQGTGA. Germline trimming cut 7 bases from V and 6 bases from J; bases unmatched to any gene: 10. The CDR3 sequence: CASTDLAGGLLEQYF. In DNA form, the CDR3 reads TGTGCCAGCACCGACCTAGCGGGAGGGCTCCTCGAGCAGTACTTC.

This clonotype was observed many times. V and J are TRBV9 and TRBJ2-1; 14 bases fit TRBD2. CDR1 and CDR2 (germline): SGDLS, YYNGEE. With V trimmed by 2 bases and J by 6 bases, 1 base remained unmatched. The CDR3 is 15 residues long. The CDR3 DNA sequence: TGTGCCAGCAGCGTGGGGACTAGCGGGAGCAATGAGCAGTTCTTC. The encoded protein is CASSVGTSGSNEQFF.

The V and J genes are TRBV12-3 or TRBV12-4 and TRBJ1-5; 10 bases fit TRBD1. After removal of 6 bases from V and 4 bases from J, the junction contained 6 bases not matched to a gene. CDR3 length: 15 amino acids. CDR3 sequence: CASSRGQGWNQPQHF. CDR3 bases: TGTGCCAGCAGCCGGGGACAGGGGTGGAATCAGCCCCAGCATTTT.

The rearrangement joins TRBV10-3 to TRBJ1-5; no firm D call. Germline lookup yields CDR1 ENHRY and CDR2 SYGVKD. The germline V and J ends were trimmed by 0 bases and 0 bases, with 9 bases remaining between them. This CDR3 contains 16 residues. The CDR3 DNA follows: TGTGCCATCAGTGAGTCCATCTCTACTAGCAATCAGCCCCAGCATTTT. Encoded protein: CAISESISTSNQPQHF.

The chain carries TRBV9 and TRBJ2-1, with TRBD2 matching 10 bases. The CDR3 consists of 15 residues. The ends lost 4 bases at V and 5 bases at J; junction bases unmatched: 6. Germline V gene sequence: CDR1 SGDLS, CDR2 YYNGEE. CDR3 protein: CASSQSGGAHNEQFF. The CDR3 region has the DNA TGTGCCAGCAGCCAGAGCGGGGGGGCCCACAATGAGCAGTTCTTC.

This clonotype was counted at least ten times. This rearrangement joins TRBV29-1 to TRBJ2-2; 9 nucleotides match TRBD2. Germline CDR1 is SQVTM and CDR2 is ANQGSEA. This CDR3 contains 13 residues. After removal of 7 bases from V and 4 bases from J, the junction contained 4 bases not matched to a gene. Here the CDR3 reads CSGGLASTGELFF. Written as DNA, the CDR3 is TGCAGCGGGGGACTAGCATCCACCGGGGAGCTGTTTTTT.

This clonotype showed up many times. The V gene is TRBV20-1, the J gene TRBJ1-1; TRBD1 is a possible D gene (5 bases). Germline values: CDR1 DFQATT, CDR2 SNEGSKA (reference sequence). The germline V and J ends were trimmed by 2 bases and 1 base, with 8 bases remaining between them. The CDR3 covers 13 residues. The CDR3 DNA reads TGCAGTGCTAGACCAGGGTGGAACACTGAAGCTTTCTTT. Translating gives CSARPGWNTEAFF.

This clonotype was picked up many times. The CDR3: CASSLVAGTDTQYF. The CDR3 bases are TGTGCCAGCAGCTTGGTAGCGGGCACAGATACGCAGTATTTT. The chain recombines TRBV11-1 with TRBJ2-3; D is possibly TRBD2 (6 bases). V was pared by 3 bases and J by 1 base, with 8 bases between. In germline, CDR1 is SGHAT, CDR2 FQDESV (reference sequence). This CDR3 has 14 amino acids.

This clonotype was counted a few times. The chain links TRBV2 to TRBJ2-2, with a possible D match to TRBD1 (5 bases). Trimming removed 7 bases from V and 7 bases from J, with 19 bases in between. This CDR3 region has 15 residues. CDR1 and CDR2 from the germline V gene are SNHLY and FYNNEI. Here the CDR3 reads CASTATVFRGGELFF. DNA of the CDR3: TGTGCCAGCACCGCTACGGTATTTAGGGGCGGGGAGCTGTTTTTT.

The V gene is TRBV7-6, the J gene TRBJ2-5; D call uncertain. CDR1 and CDR2 (germline): SGHVS, FNYEAQ. V was clipped by 1 base and J by 4 bases, with 13 bases between them. This CDR3 comprises 15 residues. CDR3: CASSLGRSFTETQYF. The CDR3 DNA reads TGTGCCAGCAGCTTAGGTCGCAGTTTTACAGAGACCCAGTACTTC.

The chain recombines TRBV12-3 or TRBV12-4 with TRBJ2-7; 9 nucleotides line up with TRBD1. The CDR3 has 13 amino acids. The ends lost 7 bases at V and 5 bases at J; junction bases unmatched: 6. The CDR3 spells CASNGQGIHEQYF. The CDR3 DNA reads as TGTGCCAGCAACGGACAGGGGATCCACGAGCAGTACTTC.

This clonotype occurred many times. CDR3 amino acids: CASSLQGMNEQFF. As DNA, the CDR3 is TGTGCCAGCAGTTTACAGGGGATGAATGAGCAGTTCTTC. The chain has TRBV12-3 or TRBV12-4 and TRBJ2-1, with D possibly matching TRBD1 (6 bases). With 2 bases removed from V and 7 bases from J, the gap between germline ends came to 9 bases. This CDR3 is built from 13 residues.

This clonotype was recorded a few times. The rearrangement links TRBV2 to TRBJ1-3; TRBD1 might be the D (6 bases). V was pared by 8 bases and J by 2 bases, with 10 bases between. This CDR3 region has 13 residues. Per germline, CDR1 SNHLY and CDR2 FYNNEI. The CDR3 is CASQQGTGNTIYF. As DNA, the CDR3 is TGTGCCAGCCAACAGGGAACTGGAAACACCATATATTTT.

V gene TRBV20-1 combines with J gene TRBJ1-2; D may be TRBD1 (5 bases). Germline V gives CDR1 DFQATT, CDR2 SNEGSKA (reference sequence). The V gene lost 2 bases and the J gene lost 4 bases, with 14 bases spanning the gap. This CDR3 has 14 amino acids. The CDR3 nucleotides read TGCAGTGCTAGACACCCCACAGGAGTCTATGGCTACACCTTC. This encodes CSARHPTGVYGYTF.

The V gene is TRBV10-3, the J gene TRBJ2-1, with 11 bases lining up with TRBD2. The CDR3 is 16 residues long. Germline CDR1 is ENHRY and CDR2 is SYGVKD. V lost 4 bases, J lost 0 bases, and 2 bases stayed unmatched. The CDR3 loop reads CAISATSGSSYNEQFF. The CDR3 DNA reads as TGTGCCATCAGTGCTACTAGCGGGAGCTCCTACAATGAGCAGTTCTTC.

The chain couples TRBV19 to TRBJ2-7; D is undetermined. Germline CDR1 LNHDA, CDR2 SQIVND (reference sequence). The CDR3 loop spans 13 amino acids. V lost 1 base to trimming and J lost 2 bases, with 6 bases between them. The CDR3 bases are TGTGCCAGTAGTATAGGTTGGGCCTACGAGCAGTACTTC. It encodes CASSIGWAYEQYF.

The chain uses TRBV7-8 and TRBJ2-2; 9 bases align to TRBD1. This CDR3 is 15 amino acids long. The V segment lost 3 bases and the J segment 4 bases; nucleotides outside the gene matches: 3. From germline, CDR1 is SGHVS and CDR2 FQNEAQ. Written as DNA, the CDR3 is TGTGCCAGCAGCTTGGGGACAGGGAGCACCGGGGAGCTGTTTTTT. It encodes CASSLGTGSTGELFF.

The gene calls are TRBV5-4 and TRBJ2-2; D call uncertain. The CDR3 is made up of 11 amino acids. Trimming pared 3 bases from V and 7 bases from J, leaving 4 bases between. Germline values: CDR1 SGHNT, CDR2 YYREEE (reference sequence). The CDR3 is CASSWSGELFF. The CDR3 region has the DNA TGTGCCAGCAGCTGGAGCGGGGAGCTGTTTTTT.

The chain combines TRBV20-1 with TRBJ2-1, with TRBD2 as a possible D gene (7 bases). The V end lost 3 bases, the J end lost 4 bases, and 10 bases lay between the germline ends. Germline V lookup: CDR1 DFQATT, CDR2 SNEGSKA (reference sequence). CDR3 size: 13 residues. As DNA, the CDR3 is TGCAGTGCTAGGGGGGGGCGATACAATGAGCAGTTCTTC. Translating gives CSARGGRYNEQFF.

As concerns this clonotype: One junction end disagrees with the germline gene, perhaps due to a read error. The chain has TRBV19 and TRBJ2-5; TRBD1 agrees at 8 bases. This CDR3 has 15 residues. Per the germline V gene, CDR1 is LNHDA and CDR2 is SQIVND (reference sequence). The CDR3 loop is CASSADRGAEETQYF. The CDR3 region has the DNA TGTGCCAGTAGTGCCGACAGGGGCGCTGAAGAGACCCAGTACTTT.

This clonotype has a count of ten or more. This sequence joins TRBV11-2 and TRBJ2-7, with unresolved D. The V gene's germline CDR1 is SGHAT and CDR2 FQNNGV. CDR3 length equals 11 residues. The V end lost 6 bases, the J end lost 7 bases, and 10 bases lay between the germline ends. In DNA form, the CDR3 reads TGTGCCAGCAGTTACACCCTGGAGCAGTACTTC. Amino acids: CASSYTLEQYF.

The genes are TRBV2 and TRBJ1-2; no clear D gene. Per germline, CDR1 SNHLY and CDR2 FYNNEI. The CDR3 is made up of 13 amino acids. The germline V and J ends were trimmed by 3 bases and 0 bases, with 5 bases remaining between them. This chain's CDR3 is CASSDSANYGYTF. CDR3 in DNA: TGTGCCAGCAGTGACTCCGCTAACTATGGCTACACCTTC.